This T cell receptor (beta chain) is drawn from a study of blood T cell repertoires in COVID-19. Study-level background: From the United States, Italy and Spain came samples of acute and convalescent COVID-19. Nucleic acid was either cDNA or gDNA, and it came from T cells, B-cell-depleted T cells, or PBMCs.

Original data processing: Nucleated cell counts were estimated from reference gene primer amplification. Sequencing was performed with immunoSEQ multiplex PCR; in TCRdb, only in-frame clones are kept and a portion is missing. V, J and clone size were drawn from that table, and D and trimming were deduced from the DNA. The data hold some 270,000 clones, with about 89% observed a single time. Germline V gene lookup returns CDR1 MNHEY and CDR2 SMNVEV (reference sequence). V gave up 5 bases and J gave up 0 bases, with 10 bases separating them. The CDR3 is 15 residues long. Sequenced input: peripheral blood. The receptor was isolated from a man aged 45-65 years with acute or convalescent COVID-19. V is TRBV27 and J is TRBJ1-4; D is undetermined. The CDR3 DNA reads TGTGCCAGCAGTCCCCAGATTGCAACTAATGAAAAACTGTTTTTT. Translated, it gives CASSPQIATNEKLFF.